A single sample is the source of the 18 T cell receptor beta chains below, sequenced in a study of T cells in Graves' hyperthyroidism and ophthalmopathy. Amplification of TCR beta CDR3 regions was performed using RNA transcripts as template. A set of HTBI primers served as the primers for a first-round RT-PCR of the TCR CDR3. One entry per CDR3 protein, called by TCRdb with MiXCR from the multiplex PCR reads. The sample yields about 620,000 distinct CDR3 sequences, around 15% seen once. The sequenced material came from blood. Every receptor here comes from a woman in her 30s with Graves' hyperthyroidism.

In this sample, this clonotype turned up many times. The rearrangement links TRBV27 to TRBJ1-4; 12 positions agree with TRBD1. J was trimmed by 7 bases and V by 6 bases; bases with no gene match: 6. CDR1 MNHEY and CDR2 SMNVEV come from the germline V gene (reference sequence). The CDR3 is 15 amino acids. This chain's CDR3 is CASRNPGQGAEKLFF. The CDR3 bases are TGTGCCAGCAGAAACCCGGGACAGGGGGCTGAAAAACTGTTTTTT.

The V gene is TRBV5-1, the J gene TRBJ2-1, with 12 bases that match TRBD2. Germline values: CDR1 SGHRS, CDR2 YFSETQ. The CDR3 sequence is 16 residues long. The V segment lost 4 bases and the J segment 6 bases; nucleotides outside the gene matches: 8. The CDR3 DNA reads TGCGCCAGCAGCCTCCTGACTAGCGGGAGAGTCAATGAGCAGTTCTTC. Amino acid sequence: CASSLLTSGRVNEQFF.

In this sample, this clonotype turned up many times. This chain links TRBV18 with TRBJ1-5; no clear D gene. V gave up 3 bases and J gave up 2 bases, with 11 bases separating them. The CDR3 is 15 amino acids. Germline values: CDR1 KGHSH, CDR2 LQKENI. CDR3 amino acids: CASSPKGGGNQPQHF. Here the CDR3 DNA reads TGTGCCAGCTCACCCAAGGGAGGAGGCAATCAGCCCCAGCATTTT. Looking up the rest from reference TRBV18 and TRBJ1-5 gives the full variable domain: NAGVMQNPRHLVRRRGQEARLRCSPMKGHSHVYWYRQLPEEGLKFMVYLQKENIIDESGMPKERFSAEFPKEGPSILRIQQVVRGDSAAYFCASSPKGGGNQPQHFGDGTRLSIL.

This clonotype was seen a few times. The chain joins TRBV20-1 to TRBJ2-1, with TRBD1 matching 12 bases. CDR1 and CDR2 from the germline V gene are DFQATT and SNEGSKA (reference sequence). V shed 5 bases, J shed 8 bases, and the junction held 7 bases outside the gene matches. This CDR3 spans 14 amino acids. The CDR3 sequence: CSAQGTGGTYEQFF. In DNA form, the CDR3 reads TGCAGTGCTCAAGGGACAGGGGGCACGTATGAGCAGTTCTTC.

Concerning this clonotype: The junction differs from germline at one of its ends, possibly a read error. The CDR3 loop reads CASSFGDRSRTFF. CDR3 bases: TGTGCCAGCAGCTTCGGCGACAGGAGCCGGACTTTCTTT. The chain has TRBV5-1 and TRBJ1-1; D is possibly TRBD1 (6 bases). The CDR3 consists of 13 residues. Germline-derived CDR1 and CDR2 are SGHRS and YFSETQ.

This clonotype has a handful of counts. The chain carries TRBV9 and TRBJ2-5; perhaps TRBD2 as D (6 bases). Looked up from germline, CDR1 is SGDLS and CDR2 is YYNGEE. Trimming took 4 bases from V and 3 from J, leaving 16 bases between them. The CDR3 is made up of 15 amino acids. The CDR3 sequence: CASSRGLAREETQYF. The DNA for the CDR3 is TGTGCCAGCAGCCGGGGGTTAGCACGGGAAGAGACCCAGTACTTC.

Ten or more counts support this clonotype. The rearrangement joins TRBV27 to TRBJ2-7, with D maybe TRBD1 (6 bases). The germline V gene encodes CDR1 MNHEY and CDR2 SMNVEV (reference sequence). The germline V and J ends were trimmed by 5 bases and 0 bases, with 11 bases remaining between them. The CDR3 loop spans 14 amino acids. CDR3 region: CASSPDRTSYEQYF. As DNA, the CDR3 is TGTGCCAGCAGTCCCGACAGGACCTCCTACGAGCAGTACTTC.

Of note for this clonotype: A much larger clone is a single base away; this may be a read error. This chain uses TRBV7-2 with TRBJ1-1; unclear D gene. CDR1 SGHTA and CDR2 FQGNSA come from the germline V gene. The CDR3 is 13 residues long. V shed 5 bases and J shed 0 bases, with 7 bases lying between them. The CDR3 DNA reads TGTGCCAGCAGCACAGACCTGAACACTGAAGCTTTCTTT. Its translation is CASSTDLNTEAFF.

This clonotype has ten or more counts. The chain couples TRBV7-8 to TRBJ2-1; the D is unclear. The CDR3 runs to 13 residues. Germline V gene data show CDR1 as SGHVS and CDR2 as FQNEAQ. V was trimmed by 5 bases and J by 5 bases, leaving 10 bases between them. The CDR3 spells CASSTSSDNEQFF. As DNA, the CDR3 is TGTGCCAGCAGCACAAGTTCAGACAATGAGCAGTTCTTC.

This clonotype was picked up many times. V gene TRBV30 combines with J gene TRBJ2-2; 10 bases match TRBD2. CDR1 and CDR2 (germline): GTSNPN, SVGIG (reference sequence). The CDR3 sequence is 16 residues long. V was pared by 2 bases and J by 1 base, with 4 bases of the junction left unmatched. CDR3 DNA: TGTGCCTGGAGTCGCGGACTAGCGGTGAACACCGGGGAGCTGTTTTTT. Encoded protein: CAWSRGLAVNTGELFF.

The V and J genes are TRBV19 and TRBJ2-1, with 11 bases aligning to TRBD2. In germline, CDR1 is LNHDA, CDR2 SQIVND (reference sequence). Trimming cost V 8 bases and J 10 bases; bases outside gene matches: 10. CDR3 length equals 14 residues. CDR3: CASVSGRGTSEQFF. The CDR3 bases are TGTGCCAGTGTTAGCGGGAGGGGTACTTCCGAGCAGTTCTTC.

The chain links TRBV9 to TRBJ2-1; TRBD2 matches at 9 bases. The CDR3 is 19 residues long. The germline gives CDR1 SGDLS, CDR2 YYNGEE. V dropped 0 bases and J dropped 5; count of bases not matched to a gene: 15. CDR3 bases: TGTGCCAGCAGCGTAGATTGGGTGGGAGCGGGAGGACGGGACAATGAGCAGTTCTTC. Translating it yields CASSVDWVGAGGRDNEQFF. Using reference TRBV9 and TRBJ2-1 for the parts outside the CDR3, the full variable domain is DSGVTQTPKHLITATGQRVTLRCSPRSGDLSVYWYQQSLDQGLQFLIQYYNGEERAKGNILERFSAQQFPDLHSELNLSSLELGDSALYFCASSVDWVGAGGRDNEQFFGPGTRLTVL.

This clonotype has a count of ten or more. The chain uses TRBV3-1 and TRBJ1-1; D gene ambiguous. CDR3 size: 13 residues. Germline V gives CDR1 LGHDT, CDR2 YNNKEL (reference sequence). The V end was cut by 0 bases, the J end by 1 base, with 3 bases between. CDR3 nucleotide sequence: TGTGCCAGCAGCCAAGAGAAGAACACTGAAGCTTTCTTT. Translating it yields CASSQEKNTEAFF. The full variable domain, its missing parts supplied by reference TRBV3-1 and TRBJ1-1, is DTAVSQTPKYLVTQMGNDKSIKCEQNLGHDTMYWYKQDSKKFLKIMFSYNNKELIINETVPNRFSPKSPDKAHLNLHINSLELGDSAVYFCASSQEKNTEAFFGQGTRLTVV.

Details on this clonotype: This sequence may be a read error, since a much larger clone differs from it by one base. For the CDR3, the DNA is TGTGTCAGCATCGAACTAGCGGGGCTATACAATGAGCAGTTCTTC. Translation gives CVSIELAGLYNEQFF. The chain employs TRBV7-9 and TRBJ2-1, with 10 bases identical to TRBD2. CDR1 and CDR2 from the germline V gene are SEHNR and FQNEAQ (reference sequence). This CDR3 region has 15 residues.

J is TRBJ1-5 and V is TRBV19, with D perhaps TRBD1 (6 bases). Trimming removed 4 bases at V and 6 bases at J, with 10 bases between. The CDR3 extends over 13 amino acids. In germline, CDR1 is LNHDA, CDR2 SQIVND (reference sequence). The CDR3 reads CASSTPDSQPQHF. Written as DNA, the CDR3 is TGTGCCAGTAGTACCCCGGACAGTCAGCCCCAGCATTTT.

The CDR3 DNA sequence: TGTGCCAGCAGCTTAGCAGTTGGAGGGGTTTTTAGCAATCAGCCCCAGCATTTT. It specifies CASSLAVGGVFSNQPQHF. The V and J genes are TRBV7-2 and TRBJ1-5; D perhaps matches TRBD1 (5 bases). V lost 0 bases and J 0 bases, leaving 15 bases between the germline ends. The CDR3 runs to 18 residues. Germline values: CDR1 SGHTA, CDR2 FQGNSA.

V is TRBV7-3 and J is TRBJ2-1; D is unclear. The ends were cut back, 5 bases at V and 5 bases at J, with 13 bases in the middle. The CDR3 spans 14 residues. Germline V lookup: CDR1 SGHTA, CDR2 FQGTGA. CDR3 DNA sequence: TGTGCCAGCAGCCCAACGTTAGGAAACAATGAGCAGTTCTTC. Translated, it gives CASSPTLGNNEQFF.

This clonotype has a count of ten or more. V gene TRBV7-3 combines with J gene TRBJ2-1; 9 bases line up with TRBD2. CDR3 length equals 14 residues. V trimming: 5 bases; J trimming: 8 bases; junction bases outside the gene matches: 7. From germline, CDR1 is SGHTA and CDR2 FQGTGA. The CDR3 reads CASSPSGIGDEQFF. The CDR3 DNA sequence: TGTGCCAGCAGCCCTAGCGGGATAGGAGATGAGCAGTTCTTC.